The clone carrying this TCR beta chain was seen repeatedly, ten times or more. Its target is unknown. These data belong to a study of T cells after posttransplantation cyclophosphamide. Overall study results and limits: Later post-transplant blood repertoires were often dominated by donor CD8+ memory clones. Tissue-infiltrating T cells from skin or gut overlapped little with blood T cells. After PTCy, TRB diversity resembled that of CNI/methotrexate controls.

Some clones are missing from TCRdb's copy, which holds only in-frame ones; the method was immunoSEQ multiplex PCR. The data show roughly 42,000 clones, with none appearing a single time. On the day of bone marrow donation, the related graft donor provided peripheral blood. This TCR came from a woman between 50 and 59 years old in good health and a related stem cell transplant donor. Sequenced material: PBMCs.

The CDR3 reads CASSQGDGVNYGYTF. For the CDR3, the DNA is TGCGCCAGCAGCCAAGGAGACGGGGTGAACTATGGCTACACCTTC. This sequence joins TRBV4-3 and TRBJ1-2; no definite D call. The ends were cut back, 1 base at V and 2 bases at J, with 11 bases in the middle. Germline CDR1 LGHNA, CDR2 YSLEER. The CDR3 length is 15 residues.